This TCR beta chain was documented in a study of blood T cell repertoires in COVID-19. Looking at the study overall: Samples came from the United States, Italy and Spain, spanning acute and convalescent COVID-19. PBMCs, B-cell-depleted T cells, or T cells provided the cDNA or gDNA that made up the material.

V was clipped by 8 bases and J by 3 bases; unmatched bases: 1. The CDR3 length is 11 residues. Assay: immunoSEQ multiplex PCR; the TCRdb copy retains only in-frame clones and omits some. The sample holds under 400,000 clones, 90% seen once. V usage is TRBV12-3 or TRBV12-4 and J usage is TRBJ2-7; the match to TRBD2 covers 7 bases. The source material was peripheral blood. The source is a man aged 18 to 30 with active or convalescent COVID-19. CDR3 loop: CASGGGYEQYF. In DNA, the CDR3 is TGTGCCAGCGGGGGGGGCTACGAGCAGTACTTC.